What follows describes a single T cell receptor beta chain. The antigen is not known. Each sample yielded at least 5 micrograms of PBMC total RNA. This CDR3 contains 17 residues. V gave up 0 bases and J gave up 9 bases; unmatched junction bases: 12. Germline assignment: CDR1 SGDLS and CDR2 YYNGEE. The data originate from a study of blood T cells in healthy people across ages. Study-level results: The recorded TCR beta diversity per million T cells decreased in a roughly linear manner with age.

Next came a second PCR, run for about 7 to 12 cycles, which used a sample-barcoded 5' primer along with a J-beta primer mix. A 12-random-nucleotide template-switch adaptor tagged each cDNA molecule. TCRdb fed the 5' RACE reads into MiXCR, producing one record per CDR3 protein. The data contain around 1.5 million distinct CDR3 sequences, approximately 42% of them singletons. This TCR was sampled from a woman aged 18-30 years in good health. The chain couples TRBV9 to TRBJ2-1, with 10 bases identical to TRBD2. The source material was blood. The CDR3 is CASSVGRGSGRATEQFF. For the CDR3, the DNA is TGTGCCAGCAGCGTAGGTCGGGGAAGCGGGAGGGCCACTGAGCAGTTCTTC.